The 22 T cell receptor beta chains reported below all come from one sample, sequenced in a study of T-cell reconstitution after alpha-beta-depleted transplantation in children. TCRbeta library construction was performed incorporating unique molecular identifiers. MiXCR, applied by TCRdb to the PCR reads, yields one record per CDR3 protein. In the table there are around 450,000 distinct CDR3 sequences, around 16% of which are singletons. The sample consisted of PBMCs, mostly from graft donor cells, taken 360 days after TCRalphabeta/CD19-depleted stem cell transplant. These receptors all come from a boy under three years old who had a stem cell transplant for Wiskott-Aldrich syndrome, so the T cells may come from the graft donor.

The rearrangement uses TRBV3-1 and TRBJ2-7; D possibly matches TRBD1 or TRBD2 (6 bases each). With 2 bases removed from V and 2 bases from J, the gap between germline ends came to 13 bases. The length of the CDR3 is 15 residues. From germline, CDR1 is LGHDT and CDR2 YNNKEL (reference sequence). CDR3 coding DNA: TGTGCCAGCAGCCAAAGGGGGGCAGGAACCTACGAGCAGTACTTC. Protein sequence: CASSQRGAGTYEQYF.

The chain has TRBV7-9 and TRBJ2-5; 7 bases map to TRBD1. The CDR3 is 14 residues long. The V and J ends lost 4 bases and 5 bases, in that order; junction bases with no gene match: 7. Germline-derived CDR1 and CDR2 are SEHNR and FQNEAQ (reference sequence). CDR3 sequence: CASSSGQYEETQYF. DNA of the CDR3: TGTGCCAGCAGCTCGGGACAGTACGAGGAGACCCAGTACTTC.

This rearrangement joins TRBV11-2 to TRBJ2-7; TRBD2 aligns across 10 bases. The germline V gene encodes CDR1 SGHAT and CDR2 FQNNGV. J gave up 7 bases and V 4 bases, and 13 bases lay outside the gene matches. This CDR3 has 16 residues. In nucleotides, the CDR3 is TGTGCCAGCAGCTCAAAAGCGGGAGGGCTCAGTTGGGAGCAGTACTTC. This encodes CASSSKAGGLSWEQYF. The variable domain in full, completed from reference TRBV11-2 and TRBJ2-7, reads EAGVAQSPRYKIIEKRQSVAFWCNPISGHATLYWYQQILGQGPKLLIQFQNNGVVDDSQLPKDRFSAERLKGVDSTLKIQPAKLEDSAVYLCASSSKAGGLSWEQYFGPGTRLTVT.

CDR3 nucleotide sequence: TGTGCCAGCGCCGCGGACAGGGGAGCGGAGACCCAGTACTTC. Its protein is CASAADRGAETQYF. The rearrangement links TRBV12-3 or TRBV12-4 to TRBJ2-5; 9 bases agree with TRBD1. The V and J ends lost 8 bases and 5 bases, in that order; junction bases with no gene match: 9. This CDR3 contains 14 residues.

The chain combines TRBV28 with TRBJ1-1, with D perhaps matching TRBD1 (6 bases). V gave up 6 bases and J gave up 4 bases, with 15 bases separating them. Germline CDR1 reads MDHEN; CDR2 reads SYDVKM. This CDR3 is 14 amino acids long. The DNA for the CDR3 is TGTGCCAGCAGCCCAGGGGATCGGACCACTGAAGCTTTCTTT. Its protein product is CASSPGDRTTEAFF.

This clonotype has only a few counts. The chain links TRBV4-1 to TRBJ2-5, with D perhaps TRBD1 or TRBD2 (5 bases each). The V gene's germline CDR1 is MGHRA and CDR2 YSYEKL. V was clipped by 4 bases and J by 6 bases, with 15 bases between them. The CDR3 runs 14 residues. In DNA form, the CDR3 reads TGCGCCAGCAGCCCAGAGCCGGGGACGAAGACCCAGTACTTC. Translated, it gives CASSPEPGTKTQYF.

This clonotype has just a few counts. The chain links TRBV29-1 to TRBJ2-1; 13 bases fit TRBD2. Germline CDR1 and CDR2: SQVTM and ANQGSEA. The CDR3 contains 15 residues. Trimming took 2 bases from V and 7 from J; bases not matched to a gene: 5. This CDR3 reads CSVELTSGGPNEQFF. CDR3 sequence (DNA): TGCAGCGTTGAATTGACTAGCGGGGGGCCTAATGAGCAGTTCTTC.

The gene calls are TRBV20-1 and TRBJ2-3; D is unclear. The germline V gene has CDR1 DFQATT and CDR2 SNEGSKA (reference sequence). This CDR3 region has 15 residues. Trimming cost V 1 base and J 4 bases, with 15 bases left between them. This chain's CDR3 is CSARGDGPAPDTQYF. The CDR3 DNA reads as TGCAGTGCTAGAGGAGACGGGCCCGCCCCAGATACGCAGTATTTT.

V gene TRBV5-5 combines with J gene TRBJ2-1; D gene unclear. CDR1 is SGHKS and CDR2 is YYEKEE in the germline V gene (reference sequence). The V gene lost 1 base and the J gene lost 8 bases, with 7 bases spanning the gap. The CDR3 length is 12 residues. CDR3 sequence: CASSLSLYEQFF. CDR3 in DNA: TGTGCCAGCAGCTTGAGCCTATATGAGCAGTTCTTC.

The gene calls are TRBV5-1 and TRBJ1-1, with D perhaps matching TRBD1 (5 bases). This CDR3 comprises 14 residues. Germline CDR1 and CDR2: SGHRS and YFSETQ. V lost 0 bases to trimming and J lost 5 bases, with 11 bases between them. The CDR3 bases are TGCGCCAGCAGCTTGGCCAGGGAAGGAACTGAAGCTTTCTTT. This sequence encodes CASSLAREGTEAFF.

This chain connects TRBV5-1 to TRBJ2-6; possibly TRBD2 for D (6 bases). V was shortened by 2 bases and J by 3 bases, with 9 bases between the two germline ends. The length of the CDR3 is 15 residues. From germline, CDR1 is SGHRS and CDR2 YFSETQ. The CDR3 nucleotides are TGCGCCAGCAGCTTACGGGGGAATGGGGCCAACGTCCTGACTTTC. Translating it yields CASSLRGNGANVLTF.

This chain joins TRBV6-6 and TRBJ2-1; tentative D call: TRBD2 (6 bases). With 6 bases removed from V and 7 bases from J, the gap between germline ends came to 19 bases. The CDR3 is 15 residues long. Germline loops: CDR1 MNHNY, CDR2 SVGAGI (reference sequence). The CDR3: CASRPRGVRGNEQFF. The CDR3 nucleotides are TGTGCCAGCAGGCCGAGGGGAGTCCGGGGGAATGAGCAGTTCTTC.

The gene calls are TRBV10-1 and TRBJ2-1; D perhaps matches TRBD2 (6 bases). The CDR3 is 14 residues long. With 8 bases removed from V and 5 bases from J, the gap between germline ends came to 16 bases. Germline V gives CDR1 WNHNN, CDR2 SYGVQD (reference sequence). CDR3 region: CASQNVEGDNEQFF. CDR3 bases: TGCGCCAGCCAAAATGTGGAGGGTGACAATGAGCAGTTCTTC.

This clonotype was counted ten times or more. The V gene is TRBV12-3 or TRBV12-4, the J gene TRBJ2-5; perhaps TRBD1 as D (7 bases). The CDR3 spans 13 residues. V lost 3 bases, J lost 7 bases, and 12 bases lay in between. CDR3 bases: TGTGCCAGCAGTTTCGGGCAGGGGGGGACCCAGTACTTC. It codes for CASSFGQGGTQYF.

At least ten counts were recorded for this clonotype. This rearrangement joins TRBV10-2 to TRBJ2-5; tentative D call: TRBD2 (7 bases). CDR1 and CDR2 (germline): WSHSY, SAAADI. Trimming took 4 bases from V and 0 from J, leaving 12 bases between them. The CDR3 consists of 15 residues. CDR3 region: CASSGSGDNQETQYF. DNA for the CDR3: TGCGCCAGCAGTGGGAGCGGGGACAACCAAGAGACCCAGTACTTC.

This clonotype was picked up a small number of times. J is TRBJ2-5 and V is TRBV7-2, with 7 bases matching TRBD2. CDR3 length: 15 amino acids. Trimming removed 2 bases from V and 1 base from J; junction bases left unmatched: 4. Germline CDR1 SGHTA, CDR2 FQGNSA. The chain's CDR3 is CASSLRREIQETQYF. In DNA form, the CDR3 reads TGTGCCAGCAGCTTAAGGCGGGAGATCCAAGAGACCCAGTACTTC.

This clonotype was detected a few times. The V gene is TRBV20-1, the J gene TRBJ2-1, with 9 bases fitting TRBD1. V lost 1 base to trimming and J lost 2 bases; unmatched junction nucleotides: 6. This CDR3 has 16 residues. Germline-derived CDR1 and CDR2 are DFQATT and SNEGSKA (reference sequence). This chain's CDR3 is CSARARDRVTYNEQFF. The CDR3, as DNA: TGCAGTGCTAGAGCCAGGGACAGGGTAACCTACAATGAGCAGTTCTTC.

This clonotype appeared many times. The rearrangement joins TRBV5-1 to TRBJ2-5; 9 nucleotides line up with TRBD2. Per the germline V gene, CDR1 is SGHRS and CDR2 is YFSETQ. The CDR3 runs to 16 residues. With 0 bases clipped from V and 1 base from J, the junction kept 4 bases outside the gene matches. CDR3 coding DNA: TGCGCCAGCAGCTTGGATCTAGCGGGGATCCAAGAGACCCAGTACTTC. Amino acid sequence: CASSLDLAGIQETQYF.

This clonotype was recorded a few times. V gene TRBV20-1 combines with J gene TRBJ2-2; D is uncertain. The CDR3 spans 16 residues. V was shortened by 1 base and J by 1 base, with 13 bases between the two germline ends. CDR1 and CDR2 (germline): DFQATT, SNEGSKA (reference sequence). This CDR3 is CSARGRAKGNTGELFF. The DNA of the CDR3 is TGCAGTGCTAGAGGTCGGGCAAAGGGGAACACCGGGGAGCTGTTTTTT.

The chain uses TRBV29-1 and TRBJ2-3, with 12 positions matching TRBD2. With 8 bases clipped from V and 4 bases from J, the junction kept 10 bases outside the gene matches. Germline values: CDR1 SQVTM, CDR2 ANQGSEA. This CDR3 has 15 amino acids. The CDR3 loop is CSTRLAGVGADTQYF. The CDR3 DNA follows: TGCAGCACCCGACTAGCGGGAGTGGGGGCAGATACGCAGTATTTT.

This clonotype was counted between two and nine times. The chain uses TRBV10-2 and TRBJ2-7, with D perhaps matching TRBD2 (7 bases). The germline CDR1 and CDR2 sequences are WSHSY and SAAADI. The V end lost 8 bases, the J end lost 0 bases, and 14 bases lay between the germline ends. The CDR3 has 14 residues. CDR3 sequence reads: CASGGKRGSYEQYF. The CDR3 bases are TGCGCCAGCGGGGGCAAGCGGGGCTCCTACGAGCAGTACTTC.

This sequence joins TRBV20-1 and TRBJ2-7; D unresolved. The CDR3 length is 12 residues. V was shortened by 3 bases and J by 3 bases, with 9 bases between the two germline ends. Germline CDR1 DFQATT, CDR2 SNEGSKA (reference sequence). CDR3: CSARRGLYEQYF. CDR3 nucleotide sequence: TGCAGTGCTAGGCGTGGGCTCTACGAGCAGTACTTC.